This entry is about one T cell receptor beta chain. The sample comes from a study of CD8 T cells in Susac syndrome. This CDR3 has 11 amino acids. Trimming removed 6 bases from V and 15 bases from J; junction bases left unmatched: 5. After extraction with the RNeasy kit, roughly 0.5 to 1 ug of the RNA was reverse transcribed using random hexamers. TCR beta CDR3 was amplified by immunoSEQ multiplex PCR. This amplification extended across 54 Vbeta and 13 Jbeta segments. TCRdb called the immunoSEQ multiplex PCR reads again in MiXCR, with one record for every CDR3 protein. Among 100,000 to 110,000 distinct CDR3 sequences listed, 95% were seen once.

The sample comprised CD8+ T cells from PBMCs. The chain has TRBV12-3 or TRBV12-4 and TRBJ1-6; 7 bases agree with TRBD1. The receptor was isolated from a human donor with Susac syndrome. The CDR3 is CASSQGGDLHF. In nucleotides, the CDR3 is TGTGCCAGCAGCCAAGGGGGCGACCTCCACTTT.